The 17 T cell receptor beta chains in this list originate from one sample, sequenced in a study of cytomegalovirus exposure and HLA in healthy donors. The PCR had 60 Vbeta and 13 Jbeta primers. The repertoire was sequenced with immunoSEQ multiplex PCR; TCRdb's copy has only in-frame clones and lacks some. This sample carries 100,000 or so clones, approximately 80% of them seen once, and the ten largest clones take about 4%. Sequenced: PBMCs. The receptors derive from a female donor in good health and CMV-seropositive.

The chain's CDR3 is CASSLGGAGTEAFF. Here the CDR3 DNA reads TGTGCCAGCAGCCTAGGGGGCGCGGGGACTGAAGCTTTCTTT. V is TRBV9 and J is TRBJ1-1; 7 bases are shared with TRBD1. The germline V gene encodes CDR1 SGDLS and CDR2 YYNGEE. Trimming took 4 bases from V and 5 from J; bases not matched to a gene: 8. The CDR3 extends over 14 amino acids.

This clone was seen more than once but under ten times. Its ends do not fully match the called genes, so a read error is possible. V and J are TRBV6-1 and TRBJ1-5; D is perhaps TRBD1 (5 bases). Looked up from germline, CDR1 is MNHNS and CDR2 is SASEGT. The CDR3 length is 18 residues. The CDR3 nucleotides read TGTGCCATCAGTGAAGCGGGCCGGGGGGTGATTAGCAATCAGCCCCAGCATTTT. This gives the protein CAISEAGRGVISNQPQHF.

CDR3 DNA: TGCGCCAGCAGCTTGGTGGGACAGGGGCGCGTCGAGCAGTACTTC. As protein: CASSLVGQGRVEQYF. The J gene is TRBJ2-7, the V gene TRBV5-1; 10 bases are shared with TRBD1. The CDR3 consists of 15 residues. V lost 0 bases to trimming and J lost 6 bases; unmatched junction nucleotides: 6. Germline lookup yields CDR1 SGHRS and CDR2 YFSETQ.

The J gene is TRBJ2-2, the V gene TRBV5-4; tentative D call: TRBD2 (5 bases). Germline loops: CDR1 SGHNT, CDR2 YYREEE (reference sequence). The length of the CDR3 is 15 residues. The V end lost 1 base, the J end lost 2 bases, and 9 bases lay between the germline ends. The CDR3 region is CASSLYRGNTGELFF. Here the CDR3 DNA reads TGTGCCAGCAGCTTGTACCGGGGAAACACCGGGGAGCTGTTTTTT. Using reference TRBV5-4 and TRBJ2-2 for the parts outside the CDR3, the full variable domain is ETGVTQSPTHLIKTRGQQVTLRCSSQSGHNTVSWYQQALGQGPQFIFQYYREEENGRGNFPPRFSGLQFPNYSSELNVNALELDDSALYLCASSLYRGNTGELFFGEGSRLTVL.

The V gene is TRBV6-6, the J gene TRBJ1-4; D ambiguous. The CDR3 has 12 residues. Per germline, CDR1 MNHNY and CDR2 SVGAGI (reference sequence). Between the trimmed V and J ends, which lost 5 bases and 4 bases, there was a span of 5 bases. The CDR3 loop reads CASSLYNEKLFF. In DNA, the CDR3 is TGTGCCAGCAGTCTATATAATGAAAAACTGTTTTTT.

There are a few counts of this clone. The genes are TRBV7-2 and TRBJ2-5, with D maybe TRBD1 (6 bases). Per the germline V gene, CDR1 is SGHTA and CDR2 is FQGNSA. The CDR3 consists of 16 residues. V lost 1 base to trimming and J lost 1 base, with 13 bases between them. This CDR3 reads CASSLGRVRGQETQYF. Here the CDR3 DNA reads TGTGCCAGCAGCTTAGGTAGGGTCAGGGGCCAAGAGACCCAGTACTTC.

This chain connects TRBV5-1 to TRBJ2-7, with TRBD1 matching 8 bases. The CDR3 has 16 amino acids. Trimming removed 9 bases from V and 2 bases from J; junction bases left unmatched: 16. CDR1 is SGHRS and CDR2 is YFSETQ in the germline V gene. CDR3 in DNA: TGCGCCACCACCGTATCCCCGACAGGGGCCCCCTACGAGCAGTACTTC. This translates into CATTVSPTGAPYEQYF.

The chain uses TRBV19 and TRBJ1-2; TRBD1 is a possible D gene (6 bases). There are 15 residues in the CDR3. The germline gives CDR1 LNHDA, CDR2 SQIVND (reference sequence). Trimming took 2 bases from V and 4 from J, leaving 14 bases between them. The DNA of the CDR3 is TGTGCCAGTAGTATACCCCGAGCGGACAGCTATGGCTACACCTTC. Translating gives CASSIPRADSYGYTF. Complete variable domain (other parts from reference TRBV19 and TRBJ1-2): DGGITQSPKYLFRKEGQNVTLSCEQNLNHDAMYWYRQDPGQGLRLIYYSQIVNDFQKGDIAEGYSVSREKKESFPLTVTSAQKNPTAFYLCASSIPRADSYGYTFGSGTRLTVV.

This clone occurred a few times. This chain uses TRBV2 with TRBJ1-1, with 9 bases matching TRBD1. The germline CDR1 and CDR2 sequences are SNHLY and FYNNEI. Trimming at V came to 6 bases and at J to 0 bases, leaving 2 bases not matched to a gene. This CDR3 is built from 14 residues. The CDR3 sequence is CASRWTGVNTEAFF. The CDR3 DNA is TGTGCCAGCAGGTGGACAGGGGTGAACACTGAAGCTTTCTTT.

This chain connects TRBV5-1 to TRBJ1-4, with 7 bases lining up with TRBD1. The CDR3 has 15 amino acids. V trimming: 3 bases; J trimming: 4 bases; junction bases outside the gene matches: 6. In germline, CDR1 is SGHRS, CDR2 YFSETQ. CDR3 sequence: CASSSQGQLNEKLFF. CDR3 DNA sequence: TGCGCCAGCAGCTCGCAGGGACAGCTTAATGAAAAACTGTTTTTT.

This clone was seen a single time. Its ends do not fully match the called genes, so a read error is possible. The chain's CDR3 is CASSRGGAAKNSQYF. CDR3 DNA: TGCGCCAGCAGCCGGGGCGGGGCCGCCAAAAACAGTCAGTACTTC. The gene calls are TRBV4-3 and TRBJ2-4, with D maybe TRBD2 (6 bases). The CDR3 has 15 residues. Germline V gives CDR1 LGHNA, CDR2 YSLEER.

The V gene is TRBV12-5, the J gene TRBJ2-1; 12 bases map to TRBD2. The CDR3 sequence is 18 residues long. Germline V gene data show CDR1 as LGHNT and CDR2 as FRNRAP. V was pared by 0 bases and J by 3 bases, with 6 bases of the junction left unmatched. The CDR3 DNA sequence: TGTGCTAGTGGTTTGGTACTTGGACTAGCGGGGCACTACAATGAGCAGTTCTTC. Protein: CASGLVLGLAGHYNEQFF.

The CDR3 loop reads CASRRSVDSNQPQHF. The CDR3 DNA reads as TGTGCCAGCAGACGGTCTGTAGATAGCAATCAGCCCCAGCATTTT. V is TRBV7-2 and J is TRBJ1-5; D gene uncertain. This CDR3 contains 15 residues. V was shortened by 6 bases and J by 0 bases, with 12 bases between the two germline ends. From germline, CDR1 is SGHTA and CDR2 FQGNSA.

The chain combines TRBV30 with TRBJ1-3; D remains ambiguous. The CDR3 sequence is 12 residues long. Germline V lookup: CDR1 GTSNPN, CDR2 SVGIG (reference sequence). Deletions cut 2 bases from V and 4 bases from J, with 6 bases between. This CDR3 reads CAWSPGGNTIYF. CDR3 in DNA: TGTGCCTGGAGTCCGGGGGGAAACACCATATATTTT.

As regards this clone: In the same sample, other DNA sequences code for this CDR3. V and J are TRBV29-1 and TRBJ2-1; D is perhaps TRBD1 (6 bases). The germline CDR1 and CDR2 sequences are SQVTM and ANQGSEA. The CDR3 is 11 residues long. With 6 bases removed from V and 5 bases from J, the gap between germline ends came to 8 bases. CDR3: CSVGHHNEQFF. The CDR3 region has the DNA TGCAGCGTGGGACACCACAATGAGCAGTTCTTC.

This sequence joins TRBV5-1 and TRBJ2-2; 7 bases align to TRBD1. V dropped 3 bases and J dropped 2; count of bases not matched to a gene: 13. Germline-derived CDR1 and CDR2 are SGHRS and YFSETQ. This CDR3 comprises 18 residues. CDR3 amino acids: CASSWTQGSQTNTGELFF. The CDR3 nucleotides read TGCGCCAGCAGCTGGACACAGGGGTCTCAGACAAACACCGGGGAGCTGTTTTTT. Full variable domain (rest looked up from reference TRBV5-1 and TRBJ2-2): KAGVTQTPRYLIKTRGQQVTLSCSPISGHRSVSWYQQTPGQGLQFLFEYFSETQRNKGNFPGRFSGRQFSNSRSEMNVSTLELGDSALYLCASSWTQGSQTNTGELFFGEGSRLTVL.

This chain uses TRBV2 with TRBJ2-2; no firm D call. This CDR3 spans 14 amino acids. Germline CDR1 and CDR2: SNHLY and FYNNEI. Trimming pared 5 bases from V and 0 bases from J, leaving 7 bases between. The CDR3 DNA follows: TGTGCCAGCAGTCCTATGACGAACACCGGGGAGCTGTTTTTT. It translates to CASSPMTNTGELFF.